This TCR beta chain was captured in a study of blood T cells in healthy people across ages. This clonotype was detected only a few times. CDR1 is SGHTA and CDR2 is FQGNSA in the germline V gene. Trimming left V 0 bases short and J 0 bases short, with 9 bases between. CDR3 size: 16 residues. The second PCR ran roughly 6 to 11 cycles with a sample-barcoded 5' primer and J-beta primers. TCRdb used MiXCR to reprocess the 5' RACE reads, holding one entry per CDR3 protein. The sample contains some 1 million distinct CDR3 sequences, 40% to 45% of which appear only once. Donors were healthy Caucasian individuals from Russia aged roughly 6 to 95. Donors gave 8 to 10 milliliters of peripheral blood apiece. The study isolated at least 6.5 million PBMCs from each sample.

This TCR was sampled from a woman aged 60-75 years in good health. The sequencing input was blood. This sequence joins TRBV7-2 and TRBJ2-1; possible D gene TRBD2, 5 bases. Here the CDR3 reads CASSLAIGLSYNEQFF. CDR3 coding DNA: TGTGCCAGCAGCTTAGCGATTGGACTCTCCTACAATGAGCAGTTCTTC.